The T cell receptor beta chain described here comes from a study of blood T cells in healthy people across ages. The germline V and J ends were trimmed by 6 bases and 7 bases, with 22 bases remaining between them. The length of the CDR3 is 16 residues. Germline values: CDR1 MNHEY, CDR2 SMNVEV (reference sequence). Study observations and caveats: Any changes in expanded clonotypes were possibly confounded, as donor CMV status remained unknown. No conclusive comparison of naive versus antigen-experienced cells was possible with unsorted PBMCs.

For this clonotype: Its antigen is as yet unknown.

Sample-barcoded 5' priming and a J-beta primer mix drove a second PCR of roughly 7 to 11 cycles. Each cDNA was tagged by a template-switch adaptor containing 12 random nucleotides. Using its own MiXCR run on the 5' RACE reads, TCRdb lists one record per CDR3 protein. The profile covers about 830,000 distinct CDR3 sequences, with more than 45% appearing a single time and 22% taken by the ten largest. This TCR was sampled from a man aged 30 to 45 in good health. The V gene is TRBV27, the J gene TRBJ2-1; D tentatively reads TRBD1 or TRBD2 (7 bases each). The sample comprised blood. This CDR3 is CASSPHQGGPQNEQFF. The CDR3 nucleotides read TGTGCCAGCAGCCCGCACCAGGGGGGGCCTCAGAATGAGCAGTTCTTC.